Sequencing of this T cell receptor beta chain was carried out in a study of shared clonotypes between healthy human individuals. Whole-study findings and limits: An expected dependence of interdonor clonotype sharing on sequencing depth was noted. Blood was the only sampled material, and tissue repertoires likely differ.

Data came from immunoSEQ multiplex PCR; TCRdb stores just in-frame clones and leaves some out. Counted here are about 2.4 million clones, roughly 93% occurring once; the ten biggest clones make up around 0.4%. Worth noting for this clone: Its antigen is as yet unknown. The same CDR3 arises from other DNA sequences in this sample as well.

Trimming at V came to 3 bases and at J to 3 bases, leaving 2 bases not matched to a gene. Germline V gene lookup returns CDR1 SGHRS and CDR2 YFSETQ. The CDR3 consists of 13 residues. Sequencing input: naive CD4+ T cells from PBMCs. Subset here: CD45RA+ positively selected. The J gene is TRBJ2-5, the V gene TRBV5-1; the match to TRBD1 covers 7 bases. This clonotype was obtained from a man younger than 35 in good health. Some clones in this sample may be carry-over from other donors' samples. CDR3 sequence reads: CASSSGQKETQYF. CDR3 sequence (DNA): TGCGCCAGCAGCTCGGGACAGAAAGAGACCCAGTACTTC.